Presented here are 32 T cell receptor beta chains from one specimen sequenced in a study of low-dose radiotherapy and immunotherapy resistance in tumors. Priming of first-strand cDNA relied on TRAV- and TRBV-specific primers (covering alpha and beta chains). Amplification of TCRs used a constant-region primer and V-primer adapter for around 18 PCR cycles. TCRdb ran MiXCR on the reads and lists one entry per CDR3 protein. The sample has 95,000 to 100,000 distinct CDR3 sequences, 20% to 25% seen once. Time point indicated: after trial treatment. Treatment reported: LDRT plus nivolumab, ipilimumab, low-dose cyclophosphamide and aspirin (RACIN trial). Sequenced here: PBMCs, sampled after low-dose radiotherapy plus immunotherapy. The receptor set was obtained from a male donor with prostate cancer.

This clonotype came up many times. The chain couples TRBV20-1 to TRBJ1-5; D not resolved. Germline CDR1 reads DFQATT; CDR2 reads SNEGSKA (reference sequence). The CDR3 loop spans 14 amino acids. V was pared by 3 bases and J by 0 bases, with 9 bases between. For the CDR3, the DNA is TGCAGTGCTAGTCTGGGTGGTAGCAATCAGCCCCAGCATTTT. Translated: CSASLGGSNQPQHF.

This clonotype was recorded many times. The chain recombines TRBV15 with TRBJ2-5; D is undetermined. CDR1 and CDR2 from the germline V gene are LNHNV and YYDKDF (reference sequence). With 7 bases removed from V and 3 bases from J, the gap between germline ends came to 12 bases. The CDR3 has 13 amino acids. CDR3 sequence (DNA): TGTGCCACCAATAGGGTCGGTGAAGAGACCCAGTACTTC. Its translation: CATNRVGEETQYF.

Turning to this clonotype: A read error is the likely source, as a far larger clone sits one nucleotide away. Here the CDR3 reads CASSSRTSDATQYF. The CDR3 nucleotides read TGTGCCAGCAGTTCCCGGACTAGCGACGCGACCCAGTACTTC. The chain combines TRBV27 with TRBJ2-5, with 9 positions matching TRBD2. The germline gives CDR1 MNHEY, CDR2 SMNVEV (reference sequence). CDR3 size: 14 residues. The J segment lost 7 bases and the V segment lost 4 bases, leaving 7 bases of the junction unmatched.

This clonotype has ten or more counts. This chain connects TRBV7-3 to TRBJ1-4; 8 positions match TRBD1. Per germline, CDR1 SGHTA and CDR2 FQGTGA. This CDR3 contains 13 residues. Unmatched junction bases numbered 1, after V lost 3 bases and J lost 7 bases. CDR3 amino acids: CASSFQGAEKLFF. The CDR3 DNA sequence: TGTGCCAGCAGCTTTCAGGGGGCTGAAAAACTGTTTTTT.

V and J are TRBV5-4 and TRBJ1-2, with 9 nucleotides matching TRBD1. The germline V gene has CDR1 SGHNT and CDR2 YYREEE (reference sequence). CDR3 length equals 14 residues. The V and J ends lost 4 bases and 4 bases, in that order; junction bases with no gene match: 5. The CDR3 DNA reads as TGTGCCAGCAGCGGCAGGGACAGGGCCTATGGCTACACCTTC. Residues: CASSGRDRAYGYTF.

This clonotype was observed many times. This chain connects TRBV21-1 to TRBJ2-5; the D call TRBD2 from the table was never checked on the DNA. TRBV21-1 is marked as a pseudogene. This CDR3 has 17 residues. Here the CDR3 DNA reads TGTGCCAGCAGCAAATGGGGGAGGGGACTTCGTAGAGAGACCCAGTACTTC. It specifies CASSKWGRGLRRETQYF.

This clonotype was picked up many times. V is TRBV29-1 and J is TRBJ2-5, with D possibly being TRBD2 (5 bases). The CDR3 sequence is 12 residues long. Germline-derived CDR1 and CDR2 are SQVTM and ANQGSEA. With 7 bases removed from V and 1 base from J, the gap between germline ends came to 10 bases. The CDR3 sequence: CSASEGQETQYF. The CDR3 region has the DNA TGCAGCGCGTCCGAGGGCCAAGAGACCCAGTACTTC.

Ten or more counts support this clonotype. The CDR3 sequence is CASSQMEDEQYF. For the CDR3, the DNA is TGTGCCAGCAGCCAAATGGAGGACGAGCAGTACTTC. The chain combines TRBV11-3 with TRBJ2-7; the D gene is possibly TRBD2 (5 bases). Trimming pared 5 bases from V and 5 bases from J, leaving 10 bases between. Germline CDR1 reads SGHNT; CDR2 reads YENEEA. This CDR3 is 12 amino acids long.

This clonotype has at least ten counts. The rearrangement joins TRBV5-1 to TRBJ2-2; perhaps TRBD1 as D (6 bases). The germline V and J ends were trimmed by 4 bases and 3 bases, with 10 bases remaining between them. Per germline, CDR1 SGHRS and CDR2 YFSETQ. There are 14 residues in the CDR3. CDR3 bases: TGCGCCAGCAGCCGGACAGTATACACCGGGGAGCTGTTTTTT. Protein product: CASSRTVYTGELFF. Together with reference TRBV5-1 and TRBJ2-2, the CDR3 gives the full variable domain: KAGVTQTPRYLIKTRGQQVTLSCSPISGHRSVSWYQQTPGQGLQFLFEYFSETQRNKGNFPGRFSGRQFSNSRSEMNVSTLELGDSALYLCASSRTVYTGELFFGEGSRLTVL.

This clonotype was recorded a few times. V is TRBV5-6 and J is TRBJ2-5; possibly TRBD1 or TRBD2 for D (5 bases each). The CDR3 contains 16 residues. CDR1 and CDR2 (germline): SGHDT, YYEEEE. Trimming shortened V by 4 bases and J by 2 bases, and 18 bases separated the two germline ends. The CDR3 nucleotides read TGTGCCAGCAGCGGGGGTTCCGGGACGTTACAAGAGACCCAGTACTTC. This encodes CASSGGSGTLQETQYF.

At least ten counts were recorded for this clonotype. V usage is TRBV19 and J usage is TRBJ2-3; 8 positions agree with TRBD2. Germline CDR1 LNHDA, CDR2 SQIVND (reference sequence). The length of the CDR3 is 16 residues. J lost 1 base, V lost 5 bases, and 8 bases had no gene match. The CDR3 DNA follows: TGTGCCAGTAGTGGCCAACGGGGGGGGCGCACAGATACGCAGTATTTT. This gives the protein CASSGQRGGRTDTQYF.

This clonotype was observed at least ten times. The chain links TRBV25-1 to TRBJ1-1, with unresolved D. In germline, CDR1 is MGHDK, CDR2 SYGVNS. CDR3 size: 13 residues. V was clipped by 7 bases and J by 6 bases, with 15 bases between them. The CDR3 sequence: CASKGPTRAEAFF. The CDR3 DNA reads as TGTGCCAGCAAGGGCCCTACTCGCGCTGAAGCTTTCTTT. The full variable domain, completed using reference TRBV25-1 and TRBJ1-1, is EADIYQTPRYLVIGTGKKITLECSQTMGHDKMYWYQQDPGMELHLIHYSYGVNSTEKGDLSSESTVSRIRTEHFPLTLESARPSHTSQYLCASKGPTRAEAFFGQGTRLTVV.

A note on this clonotype: Relative to the germline gene, one junction end is altered; a read error may explain this. This chain connects TRBV5-3 to TRBJ1-2, with D perhaps TRBD1 (6 bases). TRBV5-3 is assigned to the ORF class and has an uncertain function. The CDR3 extends over 15 amino acids. The CDR3 DNA is TGTGCCAGCAGCTTCTTACAGGGAGCTAACTATGGCTACACCTTC. It is translated as CASSFLQGANYGYTF.

The sample holds many counts of this clonotype. V is TRBV27 and J is TRBJ1-6; the D is unclear. V lost 3 bases to trimming and J lost 10 bases, with 13 bases between them. This CDR3 region has 14 residues. Germline V CDR1 and CDR2: MNHEY, SMNVEV (reference sequence). CDR3 sequence: CASSLMLGRSPLHF. In DNA form, the CDR3 reads TGTGCCAGCAGTTTGATGCTCGGACGCTCACCCCTCCACTTT.

This clonotype has a single count. The V and J genes are TRBV20-1 and TRBJ1-5; possible D gene TRBD1, 6 bases. CDR3 size: 14 residues. Germline loops: CDR1 DFQATT, CDR2 SNEGSKA (reference sequence). V lost 3 bases, J lost 3 bases, and 12 bases lay in between. The chain's CDR3 is CSASHGQINQPQHF. The CDR3 nucleotides are TGCAGTGCTAGCCACGGACAGATCAATCAGCCCCAGCATTTT.

This clonotype was observed many times. The gene calls are TRBV11-2 and TRBJ1-6, with D possibly TRBD1 on 5 matching bases. The CDR3 consists of 15 residues. Germline CDR1 and CDR2: SGHAT and FQNNGV. Between the trimmed V and J ends, which lost 1 base and 10 bases, there was a span of 14 bases. This CDR3 reads CASSLGWDAGSPLHF. As DNA, the CDR3 is TGTGCCAGCAGCTTAGGGTGGGACGCAGGGTCACCCCTCCACTTT.

This clonotype occurred many times. The genes are TRBV10-2 and TRBJ2-7, with D unclear. The CDR3 is 15 amino acids. V lost 0 bases to trimming and J lost 2 bases, with 11 bases between them. Germline loops: CDR1 WSHSY, CDR2 SAAADI. The CDR3 nucleotides read TGCGCCAGCAGTGAGTCTGCATACGGAGCCTACGAGCAGTACTTC. Translated: CASSESAYGAYEQYF.

This clonotype was detected ten times or more. V gene TRBV7-9 combines with J gene TRBJ1-5, with TRBD1 identical over 10 bases. V shed 0 bases, J shed 4 bases, and the junction held 3 bases outside the gene matches. Germline V gives CDR1 SEHNR, CDR2 FQNEAQ (reference sequence). There are 16 residues in the CDR3. The CDR3: CASSLAPGQGNQPQHF. The CDR3 DNA is TGTGCCAGCAGCTTAGCGCCGGGACAGGGGAATCAGCCCCAGCATTTT.

The table lists this clonotype with many counts. J is TRBJ2-6 and V is TRBV20-1; D is ambiguous. Trimming removed 5 bases from V and 3 bases from J, with 8 bases in between. The germline CDR1 and CDR2 sequences are DFQATT and SNEGSKA (reference sequence). The CDR3 spans 13 residues. The DNA of the CDR3 is TGCAGTGCTGAACCCTTTGGGGCCAACGTCCTGACTTTC. As protein: CSAEPFGANVLTF.

Many counts were recorded for this clonotype. V usage is TRBV5-1 and J usage is TRBJ2-2, with D unresolved. V shed 4 bases and J shed 8 bases, with 9 bases lying between them. The CDR3 spans 12 residues. Germline V gene data show CDR1 as SGHRS and CDR2 as YFSETQ. The CDR3 DNA is TGCGCCAGCAGCCAACCGCCGGGGGAGCTGTTTTTT. It translates to CASSQPPGELFF.

This clonotype has a count of ten or more. The rearrangement links TRBV5-1 to TRBJ1-2; 7 bases line up with TRBD1. Unmatched junction bases numbered 10, after V lost 0 bases and J lost 8 bases. The CDR3 covers 15 residues. Per germline, CDR1 SGHRS and CDR2 YFSETQ. The chain's CDR3 is CASSLGGQTVDGYTF. The CDR3 DNA reads as TGCGCCAGCAGCTTGGGGGGACAGACCGTTGACGGCTACACCTTC.

A remark on this clonotype: With only one base between it and a far larger clone, this is likely a read error. The chain carries TRBV5-8 and TRBJ2-2; D possibly corresponds to TRBD2 (5 bases). The V gene's germline CDR1 is SGHTS and CDR2 YDEGEE. CDR3 length: 12 residues. This CDR3 is CASSLAFGDLFF. CDR3 sequence (DNA): TGTGCCAGCAGCTTGGCTTTCGGGGATCTGTTTTTT.

Comment on this clonotype: A read error may account for a junction end that differs from germline. The rearrangement joins TRBV9 to TRBJ2-1; D gene ambiguous. Germline lookup yields CDR1 SGDLS and CDR2 YYNGEE. The CDR3 contains 12 residues. CDR3 loop: CASSVLGAFLSF. CDR3 bases: TGTGCCAGCAGCGTACTAGGAGCCTTTCTCAGTTTC.

This clonotype came up many times. CDR3 in amino acids: CASSSEGTYEQYF. CDR3 DNA sequence: TGCGCCAGCAGCTCGGAGGGGACCTACGAGCAGTACTTC. The V and J genes are TRBV5-1 and TRBJ2-7; D is possibly TRBD2 (6 bases). The CDR3 consists of 13 residues. Germline loops: CDR1 SGHRS, CDR2 YFSETQ. Between the trimmed V and J ends, which lost 3 bases and 2 bases, there was a span of 9 bases.

Many counts were recorded for this clonotype. V and J are TRBV12-3 or TRBV12-4 and TRBJ1-1; no clear D. The CDR3 covers 13 residues. Trimming left V 1 base short and J 3 bases short, with 6 bases between. CDR3 coding DNA: TGTGCCAGCAGTTTAGACCGGGACACTGAAGCTTTCTTT. Encoded protein: CASSLDRDTEAFF.

Of note for this clonotype: A far larger clone is just one base off, so this is likely a read error. The chain is built from TRBV7-9 and TRBJ2-1, with TRBD1 as a possible D gene (6 bases). V lost 1 base and J 7 bases, leaving 14 bases between the germline ends. Germline V lookup: CDR1 SEHNR, CDR2 FQNEAQ (reference sequence). This CDR3 has 15 amino acids. CDR3 sequence (DNA): TGTGCCAGCAGCTTAGACAGGGCGCAGAAGAATGAGCAGTTCTTC. Its translation is CASSLDRAQKNEQFF.

This clonotype was observed at least ten times. V and J are TRBV12-5 and TRBJ2-3; no clear D gene. Germline CDR1 and CDR2: LGHNT and FRNRAP. The CDR3 length is 14 residues. The V end was cut by 7 bases, the J end by 6 bases, with 17 bases between. CDR3 nucleotide sequence: TGTGCTAGTGCTGTTGGTCACGGGCTGGATACGCAGTATTTT. Its translation: CASAVGHGLDTQYF. The whole variable domain, remainder taken from reference TRBV12-5 and TRBJ2-3, is DARVTQTPRHKVTEMGQEVTMRCQPILGHNTVFWYRQTMMQGLELLAYFRNRAPLDDSGMPKDRFSAEMPDATLATLKIQPSEPRDSAVYFCASAVGHGLDTQYFGPGTRLTVL.

The V call is TRBV12-3 or TRBV12-4, the J call TRBJ2-7; the match to TRBD1 covers 7 bases. The CDR3 is 14 amino acids. V trimming: 3 bases; J trimming: 3 bases; junction bases outside the gene matches: 5. In nucleotides, the CDR3 is TGTGCCAGCAGTTTTGGCCAGGGGGTCTACGAGCAGTACTTC. As protein: CASSFGQGVYEQYF.

The table lists this clonotype with many counts. The chain joins TRBV20-1 to TRBJ2-2; D may be TRBD2 (6 bases). V lost 6 bases and J 3 bases, leaving 17 bases between the germline ends. Germline CDR1 reads DFQATT; CDR2 reads SNEGSKA (reference sequence). The length of the CDR3 is 15 residues. This chain's CDR3 is CSARNGGSYTGELFF. For the CDR3, the DNA is TGCAGTGCCCGGAATGGGGGGTCGTACACCGGGGAGCTGTTTTTT.

V usage is TRBV5-1 and J usage is TRBJ2-3, with TRBD2 matching 8 bases. CDR1 is SGHRS, CDR2 YFSETQ, per germline. The J segment lost 2 bases and the V segment lost 2 bases, leaving 4 bases of the junction unmatched. The CDR3 loop spans 15 amino acids. The CDR3 loop reads CASSFSGVDTDTQYF. Here the CDR3 DNA reads TGCGCCAGCAGCTTTAGCGGGGTCGACACAGATACGCAGTATTTT.

This clonotype qualifies as medium-sized (0.01 to 0.1%). In nucleotides, the CDR3 is TGTGCCAGCAGCTTGGGCCGGGACAGCTCCTATAATTCACCCCTCCACTTT. Amino acids: CASSLGRDSSYNSPLHF. V usage is TRBV5-4 and J usage is TRBJ1-6; TRBD1 aligns across 7 bases. Germline loops: CDR1 SGHNT, CDR2 YYREEE (reference sequence). This CDR3 has 17 amino acids. With V trimmed by 0 bases and J by 0 bases, 3 bases remained unmatched.

This clonotype was counted at least ten times. The V call is TRBV4-1, the J call TRBJ1-2; the D gene is possibly TRBD1 (5 bases). CDR1 MGHRA and CDR2 YSYEKL come from the germline V gene. Trimming stripped 4 bases from V and 6 bases from J, with 12 bases between. The CDR3 length is 13 residues. Here the CDR3 DNA reads TGCGCCAGCAGCCCCCGGCAGGGAGATGGCTACACCTTC. It codes for CASSPRQGDGYTF.